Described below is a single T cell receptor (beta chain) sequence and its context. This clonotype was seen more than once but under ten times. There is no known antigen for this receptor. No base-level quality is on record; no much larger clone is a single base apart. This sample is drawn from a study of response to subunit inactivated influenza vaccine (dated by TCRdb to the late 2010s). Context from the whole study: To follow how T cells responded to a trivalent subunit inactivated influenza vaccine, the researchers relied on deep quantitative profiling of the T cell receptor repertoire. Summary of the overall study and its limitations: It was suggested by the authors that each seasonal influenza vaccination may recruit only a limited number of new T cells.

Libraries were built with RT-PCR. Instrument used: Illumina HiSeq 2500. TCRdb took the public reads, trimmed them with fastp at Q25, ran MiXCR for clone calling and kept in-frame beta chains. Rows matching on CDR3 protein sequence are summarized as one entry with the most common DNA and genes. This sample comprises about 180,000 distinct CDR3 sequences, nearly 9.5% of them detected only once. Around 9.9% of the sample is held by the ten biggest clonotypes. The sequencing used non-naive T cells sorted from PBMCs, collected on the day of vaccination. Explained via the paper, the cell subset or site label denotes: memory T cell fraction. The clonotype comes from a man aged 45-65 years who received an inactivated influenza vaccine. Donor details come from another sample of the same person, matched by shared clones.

DNA sequence: TGTGCCAGCAGTTACTTGAACGAGCAGTACTTC. It translates as CASSYLNEQYF. Recombination linked TRBV6-5 to TRBJ2-7; the D gene cannot be named for sure. V drops 1 base and J drops 5 bases, leaving 3 bases in between. CDR3 length: 11 amino acids, cysteine to phenylalanine. The DNA shown is the 33-base CDR3, in frame from base 1. From the germline V gene, CDR1 is MNHEY and CDR2 is SVGAGI.